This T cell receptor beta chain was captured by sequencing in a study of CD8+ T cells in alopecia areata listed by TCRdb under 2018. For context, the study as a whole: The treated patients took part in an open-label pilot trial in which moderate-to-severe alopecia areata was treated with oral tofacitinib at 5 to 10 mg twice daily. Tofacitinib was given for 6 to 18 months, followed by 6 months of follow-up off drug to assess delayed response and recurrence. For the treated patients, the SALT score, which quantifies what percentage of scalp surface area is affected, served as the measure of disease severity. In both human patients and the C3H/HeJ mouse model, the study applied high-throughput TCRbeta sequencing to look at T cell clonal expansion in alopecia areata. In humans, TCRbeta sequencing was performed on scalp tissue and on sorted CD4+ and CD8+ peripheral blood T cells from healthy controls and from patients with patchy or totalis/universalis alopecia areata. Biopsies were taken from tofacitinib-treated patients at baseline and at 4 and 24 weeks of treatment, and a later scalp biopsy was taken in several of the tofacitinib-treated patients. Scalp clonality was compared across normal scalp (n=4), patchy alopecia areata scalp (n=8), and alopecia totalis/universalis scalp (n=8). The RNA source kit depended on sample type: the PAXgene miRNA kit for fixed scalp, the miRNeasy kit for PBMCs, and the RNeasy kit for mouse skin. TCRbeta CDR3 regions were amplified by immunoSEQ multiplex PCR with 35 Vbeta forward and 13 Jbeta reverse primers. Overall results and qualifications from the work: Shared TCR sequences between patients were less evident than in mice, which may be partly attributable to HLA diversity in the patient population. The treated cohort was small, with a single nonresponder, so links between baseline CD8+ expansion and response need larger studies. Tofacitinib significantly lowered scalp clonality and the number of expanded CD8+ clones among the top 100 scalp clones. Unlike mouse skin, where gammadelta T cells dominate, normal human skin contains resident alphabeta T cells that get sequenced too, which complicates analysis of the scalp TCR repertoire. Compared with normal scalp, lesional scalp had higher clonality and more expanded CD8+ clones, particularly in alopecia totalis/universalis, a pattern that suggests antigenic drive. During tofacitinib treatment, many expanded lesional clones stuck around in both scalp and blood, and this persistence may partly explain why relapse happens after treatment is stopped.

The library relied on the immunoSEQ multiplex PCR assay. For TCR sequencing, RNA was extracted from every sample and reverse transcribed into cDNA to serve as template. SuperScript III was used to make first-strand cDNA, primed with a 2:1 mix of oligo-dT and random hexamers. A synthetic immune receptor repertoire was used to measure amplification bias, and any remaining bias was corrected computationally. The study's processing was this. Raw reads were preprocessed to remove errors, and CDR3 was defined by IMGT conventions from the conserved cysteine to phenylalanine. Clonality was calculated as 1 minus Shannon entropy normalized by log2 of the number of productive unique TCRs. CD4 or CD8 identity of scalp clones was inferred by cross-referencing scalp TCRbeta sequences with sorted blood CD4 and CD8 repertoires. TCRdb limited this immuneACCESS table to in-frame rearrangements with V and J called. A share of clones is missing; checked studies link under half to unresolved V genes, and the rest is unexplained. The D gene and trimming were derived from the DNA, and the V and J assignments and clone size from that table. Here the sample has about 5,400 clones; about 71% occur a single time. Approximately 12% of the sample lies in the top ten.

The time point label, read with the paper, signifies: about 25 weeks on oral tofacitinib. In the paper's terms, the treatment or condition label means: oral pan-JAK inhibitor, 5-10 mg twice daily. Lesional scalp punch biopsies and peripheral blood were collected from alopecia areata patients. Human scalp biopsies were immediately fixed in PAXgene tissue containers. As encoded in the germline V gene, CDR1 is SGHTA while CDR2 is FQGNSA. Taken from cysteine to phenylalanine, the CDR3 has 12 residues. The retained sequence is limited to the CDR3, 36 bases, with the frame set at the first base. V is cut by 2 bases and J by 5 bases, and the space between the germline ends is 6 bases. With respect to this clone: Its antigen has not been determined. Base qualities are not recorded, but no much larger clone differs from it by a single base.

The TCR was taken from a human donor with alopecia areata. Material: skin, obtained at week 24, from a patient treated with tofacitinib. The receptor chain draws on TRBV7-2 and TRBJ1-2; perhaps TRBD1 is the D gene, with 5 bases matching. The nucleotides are TGTGCCAGCAGCTTACAGGGTTATGGCTACACCTTC. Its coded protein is CASSLQGYGYTF.